The 14 T cell receptor beta chains below all came from one sample that was sequenced in a study of T cells in Graves' hyperthyroidism and ophthalmopathy. Amplified TCR beta CDR3 regions derived from RNA transcripts. The primer set for the first-round RT-PCR of the TCR CDR3 was HTBI. MiXCR, run by TCRdb on the multiplex PCR reads, gives a single entry per CDR3 protein. Of about 290,000 distinct CDR3 sequences in the sample, about 19% were seen once. The sample consisted of blood. Receptors were obtained from a man in his fifties with Graves' ophthalmopathy.

This chain links TRBV7-3 with TRBJ2-1; D uncertain. Trimming cost V 1 base and J 0 bases, with 7 bases left between them. The CDR3 spans 15 residues. Germline V gives CDR1 SGHTA, CDR2 FQGTGA. CDR3 region: CASSLRPSSYNEQFF. The CDR3 nucleotides read TGTGCCAGCAGCTTAAGGCCTAGCTCCTACAATGAGCAGTTCTTC.

The CDR3 loop is CSARGAGWADGYTF. As DNA, the CDR3 is TGCAGTGCTAGAGGCGCCGGCTGGGCTGATGGCTACACCTTC. The rearrangement uses TRBV20-1 and TRBJ1-2; D gene ambiguous. Trimming removed 1 base at V and 6 bases at J, with 15 bases between. Germline CDR1 and CDR2: DFQATT and SNEGSKA (reference sequence). The CDR3 runs to 14 residues.

The chain carries TRBV20-1 and TRBJ2-1, with 7 bases lining up with TRBD2. Trimming at V came to 3 bases and at J to 14 bases, leaving 4 bases not matched to a gene. The CDR3 is made up of 10 amino acids. The germline CDR1 and CDR2 sequences are DFQATT and SNEGSKA (reference sequence). CDR3 DNA: TGCAGTGCTAGTCGGCGGGAGAAGTTCTTC. Protein product: CSASRREKFF.

This chain connects TRBV20-1 to TRBJ1-2; D unresolved. Germline CDR1 reads DFQATT; CDR2 reads SNEGSKA (reference sequence). This CDR3 is built from 12 residues. V lost 0 bases and J 9 bases, leaving 11 bases between the germline ends. CDR3 in amino acids: CSARDRSSSYTF. CDR3 nucleotides: TGCAGTGCTAGAGATCGATCGAGTAGCTACACCTTC.

There are many counts of this clonotype. This chain connects TRBV2 to TRBJ1-5; tentatively, D is TRBD1 (6 bases). V lost 3 bases and J lost 4, with 10 bases in between. Per germline, CDR1 SNHLY and CDR2 FYNNEI. There are 14 residues in the CDR3. The CDR3 DNA follows: TGTGCCAGCAGTGAGGGGGCCAGTAATCAGCCCCAGCATTTT. Its translation is CASSEGASNQPQHF.

There are many counts of this clonotype. V is TRBV3-1 and J is TRBJ1-1; no reliable D call. V shed 6 bases and J shed 2 bases, with 4 bases lying between them. Germline CDR1 and CDR2: LGHDT and YNNKEL (reference sequence). The CDR3 length is 11 residues. CDR3 sequence (DNA): TGTGCCAGCAGAAGAAACACTGAAGCTTTCTTT. It translates to CASRRNTEAFF.

This clonotype was detected many times. At one of its ends the junction is not consistent with the germline gene, which may arise from a read error. The V call is TRBV5-1, the J call TRBJ1-5; TRBD1 matches 10 bases. The CDR3 totals 15 residues. The germline V gene has CDR1 SGHRS and CDR2 YFSETQ. CDR3 bases: TGTGCCAGCAGTCCTGGACAGGGGGGCAATCAGCCCCAGCATTTT. This translates into CASSPGQGGNQPQHF.

This clonotype showed up many times. V is TRBV30 and J is TRBJ2-3, with 8 bases aligning to TRBD2. V was pared by 2 bases and J by 3 bases, with 7 bases of the junction left unmatched. The CDR3 contains 15 residues. CDR1 and CDR2 from the germline V gene are GTSNPN and SVGIG (reference sequence). The CDR3 DNA follows: TGTGCCTGGAGTCCCCGGAGCGGGAGAACAGATACGCAGTATTTT. Amino acids: CAWSPRSGRTDTQYF.

This clonotype was counted ten times or more. The V call is TRBV11-2, the J call TRBJ2-2; 11 positions agree with TRBD2. Germline CDR1 reads SGHAT; CDR2 reads FQNNGV. Unmatched junction bases numbered 7, after V lost 5 bases and J lost 5 bases. This CDR3 has 16 residues. The CDR3 spells CASSATSGSFTGELFF. The CDR3 region has the DNA TGTGCCAGCAGCGCTACTAGCGGGAGTTTTACCGGGGAGCTGTTTTTT.

This clonotype was seen a few times. This sequence joins TRBV5-1 and TRBJ2-7; D is possibly TRBD1 or TRBD2 (5 bases each). CDR1 and CDR2 (germline): SGHRS, YFSETQ. Trimming shortened V by 1 base and J by 5 bases, and 19 bases separated the two germline ends. The CDR3 consists of 16 residues. CDR3 bases: TGCGCCAGCAGCTTGTGGGACCCAGACCTAGGACACGAGCAGTACTTC. Its protein product is CASSLWDPDLGHEQYF.

This clonotype was seen many times. V usage is TRBV27 and J usage is TRBJ2-7, with TRBD2 matching 10 bases. In germline, CDR1 is MNHEY, CDR2 SMNVEV (reference sequence). V lost 3 bases, J lost 2 bases, and 4 bases stayed unmatched. This CDR3 is built from 15 residues. CDR3 loop: CASSLTGLATYEQYF. In DNA, the CDR3 is TGTGCCAGCAGTTTGACGGGACTAGCGACCTACGAGCAGTACTTC.

This chain connects TRBV28 to TRBJ2-2; D is ambiguous. CDR3 size: 12 residues. Deletions cut 4 bases from V and 5 bases from J, with 5 bases between. Germline CDR1 and CDR2: MDHEN and SYDVKM. As DNA, the CDR3 is TGTGCCAGCAGTTCGGTAACCGGGGAGCTGTTTTTT. As protein: CASSSVTGELFF.

This clonotype was detected ten times or more. V gene TRBV5-1 combines with J gene TRBJ1-5; D is unclear. The V and J ends lost 3 bases and 4 bases respectively, with 11 bases between them. Per germline, CDR1 SGHRS and CDR2 YFSETQ. This CDR3 region has 14 residues. For the CDR3, the DNA is TGCGCCAGCAGCTCTGGCCTCGGGAATCAGCCCCAGCATTTT. The encoded protein is CASSSGLGNQPQHF.

This chain connects TRBV25-1 to TRBJ2-7, with D maybe TRBD1 (5 bases). The V gene's germline CDR1 is MGHDK and CDR2 SYGVNS. The CDR3 is 13 amino acids. The V end was cut by 4 bases, the J end by 3 bases, with 10 bases between. The chain's CDR3 is CASSVRGHYEQYF. The CDR3 DNA reads as TGTGCCAGCAGTGTCCGTGGACACTACGAGCAGTACTTC.